The 10 T cell receptor beta chains given below trace back to one sample, sequenced in a study of Ad26.COV2.S vaccination and SARS-CoV-2 variants. The data were produced by immunoSEQ multiplex PCR, yet TCRdb's version contains in-frame clones alone and is incomplete. This table holds fewer than 400,000 clones, roughly 90% found once. The treatment was: about 20 received Ad26.COV2.S at low or high dose, single or two shots; roughly 5 received placebo; per-sample allocation not given. After the first vaccine or placebo injection, samples were drawn on day 63. The sequences come from peripheral blood, collected in a trial of Ad26.COV2.S vaccine versus placebo. Receptor source: a person between 18 and 65 years old who received the Ad26.COV2.S COVID-19 vaccine or a placebo.

This clone occurred once. This chain uses TRBV6-5 with TRBJ2-7, with TRBD2 matching 13 bases. CDR3 size: 16 residues. Germline V gene lookup returns CDR1 MNHEY and CDR2 SVGAGI. Germline trimming cut 4 bases from V and 7 bases from J; bases unmatched to any gene: 10. The CDR3 nucleotides read TGTGCCAGCAGTTCCCAGGGGGGACTAGCGGGGACTGAGCAGTACGTC. It yields the protein CASSSQGGLAGTEQYV.

V usage is TRBV7-2 and J usage is TRBJ1-1; TRBD1 matches 10 bases. CDR3 size: 15 residues. Germline assignment: CDR1 SGHTA and CDR2 FQGNSA. The V gene end was trimmed by 2 bases and the J gene end by 7 bases; junction bases not matched to a gene: 7. CDR3 DNA: TGTGCCAGCAGCTTATTTGGGACAGGGGCAGGTGAAGCTTTCTTT. Its translation is CASSLFGTGAGEAFF.

The gene calls are TRBV14 and TRBJ1-2, with D possibly TRBD1 on 5 matching bases. The V gene's germline CDR1 is SGHDN and CDR2 FVKESK. The length of the CDR3 is 14 residues. Trimming pared 0 bases from V and 7 bases from J, leaving 12 bases between. CDR3 loop: CASSQDMGVLGYTF. As DNA, the CDR3 is TGTGCCAGCAGCCAAGACATGGGGGTTCTTGGCTACACCTTC.

This sequence joins TRBV7-9 and TRBJ2-1; 9 bases agree with TRBD1. The CDR3 extends over 18 amino acids. The trim removed 1 base at V and 5 bases at J, leaving 12 bases unmatched. Germline assignment: CDR1 SEHNR and CDR2 FQNEAQ (reference sequence). CDR3 coding DNA: TGTGCCAGCAGCTTAGAAAATGGGGGGACAGGGTATAACAATGAGCAGTTCTTC. As protein: CASSLENGGTGYNNEQFF.

In the case of this clone: This specimen includes other DNA sequences encoding the same CDR3. This chain links TRBV9 with TRBJ2-3; 11 nucleotides match TRBD2. Losses at the gene ends were 0 bases for V and 2 bases for J; bases not matched to a gene: 11. Germline CDR1 SGDLS, CDR2 YYNGEE. The CDR3 totals 19 residues. CDR3: CASSVGISGGAGPTDTQYF. The CDR3 DNA sequence: TGTGCCAGCAGCGTAGGTATTAGCGGGGGGGCCGGGCCCACAGATACGCAGTATTTT.

The V and J genes are TRBV3-1 (or the pseudogene TRBV3-2) and TRBJ2-1; D may be TRBD2 (6 bases). This CDR3 is 14 amino acids long. V lost 8 bases and J 3 bases, leaving 14 bases between the germline ends. Germline V gives CDR1 LGHDT, CDR2 YNNKEL (reference sequence). The CDR3 protein is CASGYRDFYNEQFF. The CDR3, as DNA: TGTGCCAGCGGTTACCGGGACTTCTACAATGAGCAGTTCTTC.

The DNA for the CDR3 is TGTGCCAGCAGTCTCGGGGACAGCAATCAGCCCCAGCATTTT. This encodes CASSLGDSNQPQHF. The V and J genes are TRBV6-6 and TRBJ1-5, with D possibly TRBD1 on 5 matching bases. CDR1 is MNHNY and CDR2 is SVGAGI in the germline V gene (reference sequence). The CDR3 runs 14 residues. Trimming pared 5 bases from V and 1 base from J, leaving 9 bases between.

This clone was observed once. This chain connects TRBV19 to TRBJ2-7; 8 bases match TRBD1. Trimming at V came to 1 base and at J to 7 bases, leaving 3 bases not matched to a gene. The CDR3 covers 13 residues. Germline CDR1 is LNHDA and CDR2 is SQIVND (reference sequence). In DNA form, the CDR3 reads TGTGCCAGTAGTATAGTGGACAGGGCGGAGCAGTACTTC. As protein: CASSIVDRAEQYF. Filled out from reference TRBV19 and TRBJ2-7, the complete variable domain reads DGGITQSPKYLFRKEGQNVTLSCEQNLNHDAMYWYRQDPGQGLRLIYYSQIVNDFQKGDIAEGYSVSREKKESFPLTVTSAQKNPTAFYLCASSIVDRAEQYFGPGTRLTVT.

The J gene is TRBJ2-1, the V gene TRBV6-6; 8 bases are shared with TRBD1. Germline V CDR1 and CDR2: MNHNY, SVGAGI (reference sequence). The CDR3 length is 15 residues. The V segment lost 6 bases and the J segment 2 bases; nucleotides outside the gene matches: 6. The DNA for the CDR3 is TGTGCCAGCAGCCGGGACAGGTCGACCTACAATGAGCAGTTCTTC. Translated: CASSRDRSTYNEQFF.

The genes are TRBV12-5 and TRBJ2-1, with 8 nucleotides matching TRBD2. The germline CDR1 and CDR2 sequences are LGHNT and FRNRAP. The CDR3 has 16 amino acids. V trimming: 0 bases; J trimming: 6 bases; junction bases outside the gene matches: 7. The CDR3 here is CASGLVPGLEGNEQFF. CDR3 in DNA: TGTGCTAGTGGTTTGGTCCCGGGACTAGAAGGCAATGAGCAGTTCTTC.